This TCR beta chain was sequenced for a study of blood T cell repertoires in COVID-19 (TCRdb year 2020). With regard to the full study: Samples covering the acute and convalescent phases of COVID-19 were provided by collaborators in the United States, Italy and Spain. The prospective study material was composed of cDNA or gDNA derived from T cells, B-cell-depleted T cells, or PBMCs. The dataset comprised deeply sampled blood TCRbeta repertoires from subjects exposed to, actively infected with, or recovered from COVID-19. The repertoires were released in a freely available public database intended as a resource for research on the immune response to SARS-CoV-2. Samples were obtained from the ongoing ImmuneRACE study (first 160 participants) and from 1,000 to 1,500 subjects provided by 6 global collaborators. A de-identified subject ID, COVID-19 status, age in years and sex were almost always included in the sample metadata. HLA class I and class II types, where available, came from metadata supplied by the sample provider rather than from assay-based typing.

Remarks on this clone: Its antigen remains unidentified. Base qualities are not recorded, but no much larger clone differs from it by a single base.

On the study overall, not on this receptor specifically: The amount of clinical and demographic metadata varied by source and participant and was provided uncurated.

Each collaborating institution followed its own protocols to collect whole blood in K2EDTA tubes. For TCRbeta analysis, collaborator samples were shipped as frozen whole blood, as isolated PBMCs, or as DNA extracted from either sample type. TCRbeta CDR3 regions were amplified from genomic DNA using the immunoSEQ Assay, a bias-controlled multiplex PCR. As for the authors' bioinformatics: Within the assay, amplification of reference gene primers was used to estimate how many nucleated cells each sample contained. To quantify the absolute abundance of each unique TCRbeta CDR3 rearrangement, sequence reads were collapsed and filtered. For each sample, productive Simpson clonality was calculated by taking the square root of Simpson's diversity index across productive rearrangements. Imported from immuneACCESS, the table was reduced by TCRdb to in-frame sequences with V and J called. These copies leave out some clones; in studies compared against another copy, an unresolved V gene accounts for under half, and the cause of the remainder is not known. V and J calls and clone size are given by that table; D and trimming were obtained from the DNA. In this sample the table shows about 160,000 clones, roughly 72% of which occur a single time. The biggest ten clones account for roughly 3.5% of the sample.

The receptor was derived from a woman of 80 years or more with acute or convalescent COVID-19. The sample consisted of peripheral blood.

The nucleotide sequence is TGTGCCAGCTCTCGTGGACAGGGACAAAAGAACACTGAAGCTTTCTTT. Its product reads: CASSRGQGQKNTEAFF. The chain employs TRBV18 and TRBJ1-1, and TRBD1 aligns with 8 junction nucleotides. The CDR3 covers 16 residues, taking in both the cysteine and the phenylalanine. Only the CDR3 portion is preserved as DNA: 48 bases, with reading frame beginning at the first base. The germline V gene supplies CDR1 KGHSH and CDR2 LQKENI. Trimming accounts for 6 bases at V and 1 base at J, while the number of junction bases matched to no gene is 10.